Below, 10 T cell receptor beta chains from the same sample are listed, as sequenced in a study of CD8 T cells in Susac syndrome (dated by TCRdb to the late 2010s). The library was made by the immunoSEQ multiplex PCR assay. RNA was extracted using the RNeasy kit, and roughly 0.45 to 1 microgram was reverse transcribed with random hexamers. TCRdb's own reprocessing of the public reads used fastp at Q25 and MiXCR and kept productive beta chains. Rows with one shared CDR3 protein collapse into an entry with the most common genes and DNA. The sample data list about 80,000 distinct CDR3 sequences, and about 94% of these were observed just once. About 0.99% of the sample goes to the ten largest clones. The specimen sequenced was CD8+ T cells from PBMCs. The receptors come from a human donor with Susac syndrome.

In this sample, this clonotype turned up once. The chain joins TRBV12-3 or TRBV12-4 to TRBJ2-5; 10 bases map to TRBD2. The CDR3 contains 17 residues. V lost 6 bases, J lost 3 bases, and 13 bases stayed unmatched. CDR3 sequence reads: CASRPLAGTRLEETQYF. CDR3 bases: TGTGCCAGCAGACCACTAGCGGGGACACGTTTGGAAGAGACCCAGTACTTC.

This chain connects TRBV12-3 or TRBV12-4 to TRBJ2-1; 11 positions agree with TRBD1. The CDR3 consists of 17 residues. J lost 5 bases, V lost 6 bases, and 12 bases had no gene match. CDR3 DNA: TGTGCCAGCAGCTCACGAACGGGACAGGGGGACCACAATGAGCAGTTCTTC. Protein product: CASSSRTGQGDHNEQFF.

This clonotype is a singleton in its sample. The CDR3: CASSPPGQVQETQYF. The CDR3 region has the DNA TGTGCCAGCAGCCCCCCCGGACAGGTCCAAGAGACCCAGTACTTC. This chain connects TRBV7-6 to TRBJ2-5; 7 bases match TRBD1. The CDR3 is made up of 15 amino acids. V lost 5 bases and J lost 1; bases outside the gene matches: 7. CDR1 and CDR2 from the germline V gene are SGHVS and FNYEAQ.

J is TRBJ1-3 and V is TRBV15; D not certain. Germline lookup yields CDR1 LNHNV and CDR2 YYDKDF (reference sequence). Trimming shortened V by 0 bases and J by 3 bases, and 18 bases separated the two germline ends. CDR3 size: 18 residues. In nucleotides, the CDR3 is TGTGCCACCAGCAGAGATCAAGGTGGGAGCTGGAGTGGAAACACCATATATTTT. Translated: CATSRDQGGSWSGNTIYF.

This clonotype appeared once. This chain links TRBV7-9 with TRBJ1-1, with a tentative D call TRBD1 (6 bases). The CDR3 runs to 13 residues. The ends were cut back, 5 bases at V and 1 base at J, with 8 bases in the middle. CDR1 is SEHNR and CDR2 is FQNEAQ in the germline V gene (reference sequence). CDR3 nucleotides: TGTGCCAGCAGCCCAGGGGAGAACACTGAAGCTTTCTTT. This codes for CASSPGENTEAFF.

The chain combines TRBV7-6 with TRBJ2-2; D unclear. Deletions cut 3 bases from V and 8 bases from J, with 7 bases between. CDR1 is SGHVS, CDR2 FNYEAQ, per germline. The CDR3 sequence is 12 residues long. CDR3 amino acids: CASSFLFGELFF. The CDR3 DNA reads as TGTGCCAGCAGCTTCTTATTTGGGGAGCTGTTTTTT.

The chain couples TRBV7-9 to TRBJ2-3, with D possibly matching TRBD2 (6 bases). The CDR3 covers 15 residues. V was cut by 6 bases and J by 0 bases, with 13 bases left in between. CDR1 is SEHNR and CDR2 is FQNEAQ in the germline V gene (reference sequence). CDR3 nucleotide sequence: TGTGCCAGCAGTCCTCCGGGGGTGAGCACAGATACGCAGTATTTT. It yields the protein CASSPPGVSTDTQYF.

The CDR3 sequence is CASSLITFRMGTEAFF. In DNA, the CDR3 is TGTGCCAGCAGCCTAATCACATTCAGGATGGGCACTGAAGCTTTCTTT. This chain uses TRBV14 with TRBJ1-1; D gene ambiguous. The CDR3 totals 16 residues. V lost 4 bases, J lost 4 bases, and 19 bases lay in between. Germline CDR1 SGHDN, CDR2 FVKESK.

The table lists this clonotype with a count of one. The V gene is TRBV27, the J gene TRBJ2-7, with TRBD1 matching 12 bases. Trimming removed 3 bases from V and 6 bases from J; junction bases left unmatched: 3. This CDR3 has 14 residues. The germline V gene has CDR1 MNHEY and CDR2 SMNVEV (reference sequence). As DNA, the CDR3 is TGTGCCAGCAGTTTCGGGACAGGGGGCCGCGAGCAGTACTTC. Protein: CASSFGTGGREQYF.

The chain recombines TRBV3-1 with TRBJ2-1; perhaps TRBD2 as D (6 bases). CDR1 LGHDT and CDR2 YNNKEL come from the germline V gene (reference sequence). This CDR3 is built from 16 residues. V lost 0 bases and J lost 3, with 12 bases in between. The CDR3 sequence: CASSQEMGLVYNEQFF. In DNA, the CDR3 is TGTGCCAGCAGCCAAGAAATGGGACTGGTCTACAATGAGCAGTTCTTC.